This TCR beta chain was sequenced in a study of blood T cell repertoires in COVID-19. At the level of the study: T cells, B-cell-depleted T cells, or PBMCs supplied cDNA or gDNA.

Authors' processing steps: Amplification from reference gene primers served as the basis for estimated nucleated cell counts. The method was immunoSEQ multiplex PCR; TCRdb's version includes in-frame clones alone and lacks a portion of them. V, J and clone size reflect that table, while D and trimming were determined from the DNA. The sample yields roughly 150,000 clones, roughly 86% seen once. Losses at the gene ends were 5 bases for V and 1 base for J; bases not matched to a gene: 6. The CDR3 extends over 16 amino acids. CDR1 and CDR2 from the germline V gene are SGHAT and FQNNGV. Sequenced material: peripheral blood. The V gene is TRBV11-2, the J gene TRBJ2-5; TRBD1 matches at 11 bases. The clonotype was recovered from a human donor in a cohort sampled during active COVID-19. This CDR3 reads CASSQTGTGGQETQYF. The DNA for the CDR3 is TGTGCCAGCAGCCAGACCGGGACAGGGGGCCAAGAGACCCAGTACTTC.